The present TCR beta chain was sequenced within a study of T cell responses to AZD1222 COVID-19 vaccine (dated by TCRdb to about 2021). Context from the whole study: TCR sequencing was performed for some 250 trial participants, of whom roughly 200 were given two doses of AZD1222 and some 26 were given two doses of MenACWY control vaccine. Enrollment into the trials was organized by age into subgroups of 18-55, 56-69 and 70-plus years, and those subgroups contained roughly 150, 30 and 60 TCR-sequenced participants, respectively. Broad study findings and their caveats: Conclusions about previously exposed vaccinees were limited because only six AZD1222 recipients were SARS-CoV-2 seropositive at baseline. Participants were mostly white British, with more females than males. The authors suggested clonal diversity may have been underestimated. Vaccine-associated CD4 TCRs spanned the whole spike protein, with dominant responses in regions 160-218 and 743-854. Because no day 14 peak-response samples were available, repertoires were characterized only after the peak T cell response. Reportedly, almost half of the unique spike-specific TCRs recognized epitopes lying outside the regions that are mutated in the B.1.351 and B.1.1.7 variants. After two AZD1222 doses, spike-specific TCR breadth and depth were significantly higher than at day 0 and than in MenACWY recipients. The 56-69-year group was small, and its depth increase did not reach significance, likely because of low power.

From its cysteine to its phenylalanine, the CDR3 spans 12 amino acids. The entry retains the CDR3 DNA only, 36 bases that are in frame from base 1. The V end gives up 5 bases and the J end 7 bases, leaving 2 bases in the junction not matched to a gene. The germline V gene yields WSHSY for CDR1 and SAAADI for CDR2. The sample's time point label, decoded: about 28 days (+/-7) after the second vaccine dose. AZD1222 recipients whose second dose came at about 4 weeks and those whose second dose came at about 12 weeks were combined into one group, since spike-specific TCR depth and breadth did not differ between the two schedules. Vaccinee samples were obtained from the UK trials COV001 and COV002, which included a single-blind randomized controlled phase 2/3 trial of AZD1222 (ChAdOx1 nCoV-19) in healthy adults. For TCRbeta chain sequencing, PBMC samples from trial participants were taken at day 0 and at day 28 after the second dose.

The CDR3 regions of human TCRbeta chains were subjected to immunosequencing. The paper's data handling went like this. TCRs in the repertoires were matched against a reference library of SARS-CoV-2-specific TCRs that had been generated with the MIRA antigen-specificity platform. Breadth was defined as the fraction of unique TCRs that were SARS-CoV-2-associated, and depth was defined as the fraction of total T cells that were SARS-CoV-2-associated. Using the MIRA data, each spike-specific TCR was assigned both to the spike region to which the TCR was reactive and to a CD4 or CD8 class. Log10-transformed breadth and depth values were compared by one-way ANOVA with Sidak's multiple comparisons tests. What TCRdb holds here is the immuneACCESS table cut down to in-frame rearrangements. Part of the clones is not present; checked against another copy, under half of the missing clones reflect an unresolved V gene, and the others are unexplained. V and J calls and clone size follow that table, whereas D and trimming were derived from the DNA. The sample data list under 25,000 clones, and around 82% of these were observed just once. The ten biggest clones cover roughly 16% of the sample.

On this clone itself: The antigen it binds to is not known. Base qualities are not recorded, but no much larger clone differs from it by a single base.

This receptor was obtained from an adult who received the AZD1222 COVID-19 vaccine. The sequencing here drew on peripheral blood, taken 28 days after the second AZD1222 dose. The chain couples TRBV10-2 to TRBJ2-1, with TRBD1 matching 7 junction bases. CDR3 loop: CASSQDRNEQFF. The nucleotide sequence is TGCGCCAGCAGTCAGGACAGGAATGAGCAGTTCTTC.